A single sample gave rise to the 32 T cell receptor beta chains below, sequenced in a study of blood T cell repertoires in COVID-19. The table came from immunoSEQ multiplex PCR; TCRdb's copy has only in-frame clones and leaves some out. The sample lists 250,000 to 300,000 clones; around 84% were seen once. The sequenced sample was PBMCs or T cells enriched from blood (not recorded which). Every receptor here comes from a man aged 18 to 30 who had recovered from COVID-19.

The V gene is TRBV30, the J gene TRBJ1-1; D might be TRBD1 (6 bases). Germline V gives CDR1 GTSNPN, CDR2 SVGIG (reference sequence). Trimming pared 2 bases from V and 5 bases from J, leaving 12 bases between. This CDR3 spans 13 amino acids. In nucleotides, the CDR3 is TGTGCCTGGAGTACCACAGGGCGGACTGAAGCTTTCTTT. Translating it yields CAWSTTGRTEAFF.

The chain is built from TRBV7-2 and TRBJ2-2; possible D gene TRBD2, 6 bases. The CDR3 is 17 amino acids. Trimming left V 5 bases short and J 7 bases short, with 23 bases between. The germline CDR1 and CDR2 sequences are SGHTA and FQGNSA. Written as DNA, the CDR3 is TGTGCCAGCAGCCGCCGCGGGTCCCGGGGGTCGGACGGGGAGCTGTTTTTT. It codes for CASSRRGSRGSDGELFF.

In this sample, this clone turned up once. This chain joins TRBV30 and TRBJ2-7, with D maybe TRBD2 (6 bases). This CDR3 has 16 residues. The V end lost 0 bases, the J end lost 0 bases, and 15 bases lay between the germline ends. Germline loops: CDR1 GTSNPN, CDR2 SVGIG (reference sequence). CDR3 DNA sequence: TGTGCCTGGAGTGTCAAGGCGGGGAAGAGCTCCTACGAGCAGTACTTC. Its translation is CAWSVKAGKSSYEQYF.

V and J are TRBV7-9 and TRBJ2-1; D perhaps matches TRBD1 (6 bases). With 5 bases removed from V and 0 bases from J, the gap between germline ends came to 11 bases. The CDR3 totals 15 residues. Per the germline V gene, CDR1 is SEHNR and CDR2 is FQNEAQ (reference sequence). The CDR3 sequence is CASSQTGISYNEQFF. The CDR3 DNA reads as TGTGCCAGCAGCCAGACAGGTATCTCCTACAATGAGCAGTTCTTC.

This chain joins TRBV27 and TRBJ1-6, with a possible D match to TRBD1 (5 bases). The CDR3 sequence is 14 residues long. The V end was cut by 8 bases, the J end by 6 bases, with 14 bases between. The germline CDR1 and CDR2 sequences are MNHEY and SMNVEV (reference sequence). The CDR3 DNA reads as TGTGCCAGCCGTGCGGGGGTAACTAATTCACCCCTCCACTTT. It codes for CASRAGVTNSPLHF.

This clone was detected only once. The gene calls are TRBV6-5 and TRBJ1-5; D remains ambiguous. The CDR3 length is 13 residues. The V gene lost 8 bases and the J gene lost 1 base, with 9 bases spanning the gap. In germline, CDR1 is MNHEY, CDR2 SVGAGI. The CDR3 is CASQRRSNQPQHF. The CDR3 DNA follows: TGTGCCAGCCAAAGGAGGAGCAATCAGCCCCAGCATTTT.

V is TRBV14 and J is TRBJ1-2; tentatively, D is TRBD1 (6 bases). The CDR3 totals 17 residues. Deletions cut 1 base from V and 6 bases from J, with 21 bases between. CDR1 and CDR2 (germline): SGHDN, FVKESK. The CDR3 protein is CASSQVRPRGNGDGYTF. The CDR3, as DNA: TGTGCCAGCAGCCAAGTCCGGCCAAGGGGGAACGGGGATGGCTACACCTTC.

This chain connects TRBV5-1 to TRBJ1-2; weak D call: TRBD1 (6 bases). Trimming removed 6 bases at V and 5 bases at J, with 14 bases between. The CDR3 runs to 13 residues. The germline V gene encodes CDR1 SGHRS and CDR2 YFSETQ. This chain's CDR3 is CASTRQEPYGYTF. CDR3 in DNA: TGCGCCAGCACCCGACAGGAGCCATATGGCTACACCTTC.

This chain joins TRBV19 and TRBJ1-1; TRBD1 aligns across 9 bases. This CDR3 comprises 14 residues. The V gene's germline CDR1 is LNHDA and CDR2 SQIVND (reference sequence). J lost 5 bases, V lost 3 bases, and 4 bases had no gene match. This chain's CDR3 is CASSMAQGATEAFF. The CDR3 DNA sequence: TGTGCCAGTAGTATGGCACAGGGGGCAACTGAAGCTTTCTTT.

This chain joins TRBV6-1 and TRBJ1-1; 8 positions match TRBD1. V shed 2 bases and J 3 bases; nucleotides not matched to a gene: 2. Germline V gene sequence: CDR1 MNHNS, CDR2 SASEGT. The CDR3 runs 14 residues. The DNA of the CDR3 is TGTGCCAGCAGTGAAAACAGGGGGGACACTGAAGCTTTCTTT. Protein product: CASSENRGDTEAFF.

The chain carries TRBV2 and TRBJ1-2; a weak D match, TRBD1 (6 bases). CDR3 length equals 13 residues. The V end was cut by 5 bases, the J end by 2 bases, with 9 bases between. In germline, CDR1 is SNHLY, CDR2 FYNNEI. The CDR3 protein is CASSSDRNYGYTF. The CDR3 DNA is TGTGCCAGCAGTTCGGACAGAAACTATGGCTACACCTTC.

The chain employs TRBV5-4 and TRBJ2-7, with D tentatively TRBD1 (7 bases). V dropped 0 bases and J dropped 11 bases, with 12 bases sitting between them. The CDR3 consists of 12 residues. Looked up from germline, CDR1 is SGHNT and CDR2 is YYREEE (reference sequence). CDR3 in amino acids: CASSLGAGGKYF. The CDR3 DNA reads TGTGCCAGCAGCTTGGGGGCAGGGGGGAAGTACTTC.

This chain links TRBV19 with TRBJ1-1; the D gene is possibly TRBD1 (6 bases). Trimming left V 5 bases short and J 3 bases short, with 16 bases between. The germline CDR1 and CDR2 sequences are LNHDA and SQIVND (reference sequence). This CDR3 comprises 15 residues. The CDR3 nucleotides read TGTGCCAGTAGTCCCCGCCTACAGGGTTACACTGAAGCTTTCTTT. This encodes CASSPRLQGYTEAFF.

The CDR3 nucleotides are TGTGCCAGCAGACGAACCGGGACTAGCGGGAGCTATAATGAGCAGTTCTTC. Protein product: CASRRTGTSGSYNEQFF. The chain has TRBV6-6 and TRBJ2-1, with 14 bases matching TRBD2. Germline values: CDR1 MNHNY, CDR2 SVGAGI (reference sequence). The V segment lost 6 bases and the J segment 7 bases; nucleotides outside the gene matches: 11. The CDR3 consists of 17 residues.

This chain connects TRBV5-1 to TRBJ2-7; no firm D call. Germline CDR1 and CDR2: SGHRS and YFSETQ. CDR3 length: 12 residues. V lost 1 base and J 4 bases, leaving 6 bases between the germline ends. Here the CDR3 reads CASSLTRYEQYF. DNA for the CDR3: TGCGCCAGCAGCTTGACGAGGTACGAGCAGTACTTC.

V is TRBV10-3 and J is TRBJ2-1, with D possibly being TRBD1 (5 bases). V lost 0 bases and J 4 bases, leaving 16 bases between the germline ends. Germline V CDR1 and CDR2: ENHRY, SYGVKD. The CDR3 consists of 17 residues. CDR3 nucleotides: TGTGCCATCAGTGAGTCCAGGGAATCGTTCTATTACAATGAGCAGTTCTTC. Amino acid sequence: CAISESRESFYYNEQFF.

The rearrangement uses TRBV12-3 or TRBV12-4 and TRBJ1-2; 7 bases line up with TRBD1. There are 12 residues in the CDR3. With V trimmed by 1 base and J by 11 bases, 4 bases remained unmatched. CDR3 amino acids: CASSLVGQPYTF. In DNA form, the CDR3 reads TGTGCCAGCAGTTTAGTGGGACAGCCATACACCTTC.

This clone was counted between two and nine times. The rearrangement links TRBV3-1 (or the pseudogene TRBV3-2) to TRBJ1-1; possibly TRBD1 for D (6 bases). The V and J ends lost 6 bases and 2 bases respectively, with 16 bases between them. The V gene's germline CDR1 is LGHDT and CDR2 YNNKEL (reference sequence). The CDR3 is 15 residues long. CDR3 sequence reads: CASRDVGGLNTEAFF. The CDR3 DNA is TGTGCCAGCAGGGATGTAGGGGGTTTAAACACTGAAGCTTTCTTT.

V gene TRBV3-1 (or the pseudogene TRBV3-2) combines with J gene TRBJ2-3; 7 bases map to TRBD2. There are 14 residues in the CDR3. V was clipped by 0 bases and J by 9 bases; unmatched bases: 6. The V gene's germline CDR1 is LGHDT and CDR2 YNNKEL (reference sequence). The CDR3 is CASSQDSGLVTQYF. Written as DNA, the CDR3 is TGTGCCAGCAGCCAAGATTCCGGACTAGTAACGCAGTATTTT.

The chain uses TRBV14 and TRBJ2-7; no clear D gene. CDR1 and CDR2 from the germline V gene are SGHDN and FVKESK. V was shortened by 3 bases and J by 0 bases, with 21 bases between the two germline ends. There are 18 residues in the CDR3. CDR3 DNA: TGTGCCAGCAGCCACTCCTACGCCTCCGGGTCTCTCTCCTACGAGCAGTACTTC. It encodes CASSHSYASGSLSYEQYF.

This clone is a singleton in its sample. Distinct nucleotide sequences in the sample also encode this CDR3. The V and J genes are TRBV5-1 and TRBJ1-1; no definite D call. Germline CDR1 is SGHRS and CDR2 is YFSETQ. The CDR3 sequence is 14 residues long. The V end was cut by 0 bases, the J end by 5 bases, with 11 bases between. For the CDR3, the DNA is TGCGCCAGCAGCTTGGACCCTGGCGGGACTGAAGCTTTCTTT. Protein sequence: CASSLDPGGTEAFF.

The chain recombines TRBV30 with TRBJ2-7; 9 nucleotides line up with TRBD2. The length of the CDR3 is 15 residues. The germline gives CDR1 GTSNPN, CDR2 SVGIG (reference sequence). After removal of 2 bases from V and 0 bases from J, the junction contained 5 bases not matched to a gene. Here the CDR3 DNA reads TGTGCCTGGAGTTCTAGCGGGGTCTCCTCCTACGAGCAGTACTTC. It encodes CAWSSSGVSSYEQYF.

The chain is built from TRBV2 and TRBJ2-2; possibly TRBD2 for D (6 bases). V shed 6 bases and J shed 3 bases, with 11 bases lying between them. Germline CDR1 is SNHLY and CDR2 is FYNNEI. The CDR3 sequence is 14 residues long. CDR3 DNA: TGTGCCAGCAGAGTGGGGGGAGACACCGGGGAGCTGTTTTTT. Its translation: CASRVGGDTGELFF.

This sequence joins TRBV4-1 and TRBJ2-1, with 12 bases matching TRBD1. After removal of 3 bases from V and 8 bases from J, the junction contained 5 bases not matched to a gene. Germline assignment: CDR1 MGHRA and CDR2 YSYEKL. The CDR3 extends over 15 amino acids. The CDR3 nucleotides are TGCGCCAGCAGCCAGGGGGGACAGGGGGCCGATGAGCAGTTCTTC. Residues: CASSQGGQGADEQFF.

The CDR3 spells CAISENSFEQYF. The DNA for the CDR3 is TGTGCCATCAGTGAGAACAGTTTCGAGCAGTACTTC. The chain links TRBV10-3 to TRBJ2-7; the D is unclear. Per germline, CDR1 ENHRY and CDR2 SYGVKD. V was shortened by 2 bases and J by 6 bases, with 8 bases between the two germline ends. The CDR3 spans 12 residues.

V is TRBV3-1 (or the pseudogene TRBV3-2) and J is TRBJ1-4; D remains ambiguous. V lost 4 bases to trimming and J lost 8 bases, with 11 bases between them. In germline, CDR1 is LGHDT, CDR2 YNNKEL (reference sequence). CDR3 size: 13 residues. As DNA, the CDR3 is TGTGCCAGCAGCCTACGCGACATAGAAAAACTGTTTTTT. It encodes CASSLRDIEKLFF.

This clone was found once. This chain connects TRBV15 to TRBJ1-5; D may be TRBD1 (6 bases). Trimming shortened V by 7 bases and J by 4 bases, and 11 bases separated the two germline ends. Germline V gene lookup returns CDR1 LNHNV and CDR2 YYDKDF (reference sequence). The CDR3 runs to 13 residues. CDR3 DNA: TGTGCCACCACCGTGACAGGTAATCAGCCCCAGCATTTT. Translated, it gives CATTVTGNQPQHF.

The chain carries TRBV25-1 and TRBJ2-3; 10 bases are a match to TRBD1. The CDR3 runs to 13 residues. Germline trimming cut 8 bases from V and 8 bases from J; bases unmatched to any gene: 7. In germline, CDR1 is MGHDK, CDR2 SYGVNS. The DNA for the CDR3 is TGTGCCAGCCGGGACAGGGGCAGCGGTACGCAGTATTTT. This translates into CASRDRGSGTQYF.

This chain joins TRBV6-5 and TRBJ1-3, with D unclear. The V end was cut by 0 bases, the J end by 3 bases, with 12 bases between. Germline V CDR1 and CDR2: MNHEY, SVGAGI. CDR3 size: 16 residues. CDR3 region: CASSYSGGVRGNTIYF. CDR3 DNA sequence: TGTGCCAGCAGTTACTCAGGAGGTGTTCGTGGAAACACCATATATTTT.

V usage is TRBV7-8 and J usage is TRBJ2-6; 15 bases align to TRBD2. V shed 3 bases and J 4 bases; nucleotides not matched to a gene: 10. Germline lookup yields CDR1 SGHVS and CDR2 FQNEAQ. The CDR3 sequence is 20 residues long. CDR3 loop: CASSFTAGLAGGPGANVLTF. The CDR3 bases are TGTGCCAGCAGCTTTACCGCCGGACTAGCGGGGGGGCCCGGGGCCAACGTCCTGACTTTC.

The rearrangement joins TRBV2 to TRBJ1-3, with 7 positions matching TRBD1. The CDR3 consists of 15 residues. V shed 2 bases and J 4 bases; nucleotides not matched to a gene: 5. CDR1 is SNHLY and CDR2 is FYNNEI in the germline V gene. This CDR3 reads CASSEQGVEGNTIYF. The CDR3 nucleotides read TGTGCCAGCAGTGAACAGGGGGTCGAAGGAAACACCATATATTTT.

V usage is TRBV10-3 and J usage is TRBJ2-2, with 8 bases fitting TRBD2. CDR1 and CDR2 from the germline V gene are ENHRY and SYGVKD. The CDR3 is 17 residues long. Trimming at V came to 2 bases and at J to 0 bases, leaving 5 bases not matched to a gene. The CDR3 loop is CAISEDRGGTNTGELFF. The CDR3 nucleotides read TGTGCCATCAGTGAGGACCGCGGGGGGACGAACACCGGGGAGCTGTTTTTT.